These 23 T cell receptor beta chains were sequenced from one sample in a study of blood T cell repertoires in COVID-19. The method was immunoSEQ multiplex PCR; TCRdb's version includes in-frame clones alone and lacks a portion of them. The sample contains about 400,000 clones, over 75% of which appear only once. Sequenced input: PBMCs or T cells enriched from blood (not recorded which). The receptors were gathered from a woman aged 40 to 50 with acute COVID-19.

CDR3 nucleotide sequence: TGCGCCCGCGGCGGGGGGGGACCCGCGAACACCGGGGAGCTGTTTTTT. Translated: CARGGGGPANTGELFF. The gene calls are TRBV10-2 and TRBJ2-2; 9 nucleotides match TRBD2. With V trimmed by 11 bases and J by 0 bases, 10 bases remained unmatched. CDR1 is WSHSY, CDR2 SAAADI, per germline. There are 16 residues in the CDR3.

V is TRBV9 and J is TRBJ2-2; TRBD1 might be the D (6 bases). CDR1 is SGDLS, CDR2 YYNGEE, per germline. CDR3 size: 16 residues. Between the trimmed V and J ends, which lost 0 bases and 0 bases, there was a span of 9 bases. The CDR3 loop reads CASSVVGTPNTGELFF. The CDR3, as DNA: TGTGCCAGCAGCGTAGTTGGGACACCGAACACCGGGGAGCTGTTTTTT.

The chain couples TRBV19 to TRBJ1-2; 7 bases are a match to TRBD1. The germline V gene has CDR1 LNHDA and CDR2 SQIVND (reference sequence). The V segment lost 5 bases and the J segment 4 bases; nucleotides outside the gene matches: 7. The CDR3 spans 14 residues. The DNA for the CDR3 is TGTGCCAGTAGTTCCACCGGGACAGTCTATGGCTACACCTTC. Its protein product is CASSSTGTVYGYTF. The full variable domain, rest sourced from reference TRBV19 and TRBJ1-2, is DGGITQSPKYLFRKEGQNVTLSCEQNLNHDAMYWYRQDPGQGLRLIYYSQIVNDFQKGDIAEGYSVSREKKESFPLTVTSAQKNPTAFYLCASSSTGTVYGYTFGSGTRLTVV.

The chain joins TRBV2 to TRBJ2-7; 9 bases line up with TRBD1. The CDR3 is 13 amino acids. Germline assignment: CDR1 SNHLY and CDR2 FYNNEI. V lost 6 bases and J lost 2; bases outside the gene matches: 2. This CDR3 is CASRQGAPYEQYF. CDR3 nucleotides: TGTGCCAGCAGACAGGGGGCGCCCTACGAGCAGTACTTC. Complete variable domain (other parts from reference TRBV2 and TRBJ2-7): EPEVTQTPSHQVTQMGQEVILRCVPISNHLYFYWYRQILGQKVEFLVSFYNNEISEKSEIFDDQFSVERPDGSNFTLKIRSTKLEDSAMYFCASRQGAPYEQYFGPGTRLTVT.

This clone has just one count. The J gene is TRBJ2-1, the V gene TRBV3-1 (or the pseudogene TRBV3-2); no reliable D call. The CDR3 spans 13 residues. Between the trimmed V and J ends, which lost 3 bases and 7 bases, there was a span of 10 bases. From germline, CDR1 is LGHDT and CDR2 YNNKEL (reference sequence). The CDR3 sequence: CASSQPQFNEQFF. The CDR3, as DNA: TGTGCCAGCAGCCAGCCCCAGTTTAATGAGCAGTTCTTC.

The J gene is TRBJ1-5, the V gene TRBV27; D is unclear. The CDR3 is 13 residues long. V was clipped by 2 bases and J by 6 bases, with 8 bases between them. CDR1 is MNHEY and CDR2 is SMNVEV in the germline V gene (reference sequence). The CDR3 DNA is TGTGCCAGCAGTTTAGGGCAAACTCAGCCCCAGCATTTT. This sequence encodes CASSLGQTQPQHF.

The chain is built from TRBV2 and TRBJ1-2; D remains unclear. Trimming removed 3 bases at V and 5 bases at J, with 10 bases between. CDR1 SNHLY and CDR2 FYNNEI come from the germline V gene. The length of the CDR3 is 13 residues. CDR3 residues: CASSEQALYGYTF. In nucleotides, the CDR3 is TGTGCCAGCAGTGAGCAGGCTTTATATGGCTACACCTTC.

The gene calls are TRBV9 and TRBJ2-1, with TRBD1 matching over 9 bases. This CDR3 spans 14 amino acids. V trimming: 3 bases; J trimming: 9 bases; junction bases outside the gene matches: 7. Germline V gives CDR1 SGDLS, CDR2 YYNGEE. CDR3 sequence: CASSEGDREAEQFF. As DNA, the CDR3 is TGTGCCAGCAGCGAGGGGGACAGGGAGGCTGAGCAGTTCTTC. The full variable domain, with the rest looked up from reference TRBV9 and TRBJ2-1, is DSGVTQTPKHLITATGQRVTLRCSPRSGDLSVYWYQQSLDQGLQFLIQYYNGEERAKGNILERFSAQQFPDLHSELNLSSLELGDSALYFCASSEGDREAEQFFGPGTRLTVL.

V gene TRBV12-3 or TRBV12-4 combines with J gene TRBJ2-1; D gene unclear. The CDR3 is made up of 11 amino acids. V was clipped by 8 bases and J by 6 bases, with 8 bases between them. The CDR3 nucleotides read TGTGCCAGCCAGAAGTTCAATGAGCAGTTCTTC. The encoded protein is CASQKFNEQFF.

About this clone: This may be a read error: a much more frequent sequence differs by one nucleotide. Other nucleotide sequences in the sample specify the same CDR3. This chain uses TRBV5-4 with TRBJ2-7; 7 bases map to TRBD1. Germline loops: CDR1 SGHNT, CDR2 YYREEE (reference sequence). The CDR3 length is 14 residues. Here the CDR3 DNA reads TGTGCCAGCAGCCATAGACAGGGTTCTTACGAGCAGTATTTC. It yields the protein CASSHRQGSYEQYF.

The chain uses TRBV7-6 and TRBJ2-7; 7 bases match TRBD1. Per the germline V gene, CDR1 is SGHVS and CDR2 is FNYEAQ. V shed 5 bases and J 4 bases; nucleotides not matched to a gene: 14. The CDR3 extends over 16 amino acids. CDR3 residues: CASSAIYSGQKYEQYF. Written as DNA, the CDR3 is TGTGCCAGCAGCGCGATCTATTCGGGACAGAAGTACGAGCAGTACTTC. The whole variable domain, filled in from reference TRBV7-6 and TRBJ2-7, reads GAGVSQSPRYKVTKRGQDVALRCDPISGHVSLYWYRQALGQGPEFLTYFNYEAQQDKSGLPNDRFSAERPEGSISTLTIQRTEQRDSAMYRCASSAIYSGQKYEQYFGPGTRLTVT.

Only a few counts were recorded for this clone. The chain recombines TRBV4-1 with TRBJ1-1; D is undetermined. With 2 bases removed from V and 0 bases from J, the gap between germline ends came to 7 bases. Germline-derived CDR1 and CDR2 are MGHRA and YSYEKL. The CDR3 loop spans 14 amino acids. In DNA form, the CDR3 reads TGCGCCAGCAGCCAATACGGGTTGAACACTGAAGCTTTCTTT. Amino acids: CASSQYGLNTEAFF.

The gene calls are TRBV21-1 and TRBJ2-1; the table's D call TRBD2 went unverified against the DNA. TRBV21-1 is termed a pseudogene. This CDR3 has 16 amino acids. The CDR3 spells CASSKSPAGGPGEQFF. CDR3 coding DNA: TGTGCCAGCAGCAAAAGTCCAGCGGGGGGGCCGGGTGAGCAGTTCTTC.

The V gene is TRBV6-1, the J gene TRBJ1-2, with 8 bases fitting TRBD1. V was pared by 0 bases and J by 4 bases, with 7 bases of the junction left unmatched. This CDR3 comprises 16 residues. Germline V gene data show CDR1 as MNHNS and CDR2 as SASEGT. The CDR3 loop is CASSEAGTGLVYGYTF. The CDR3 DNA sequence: TGTGCCAGCAGTGAAGCAGGGACAGGACTGGTCTATGGCTACACCTTC.

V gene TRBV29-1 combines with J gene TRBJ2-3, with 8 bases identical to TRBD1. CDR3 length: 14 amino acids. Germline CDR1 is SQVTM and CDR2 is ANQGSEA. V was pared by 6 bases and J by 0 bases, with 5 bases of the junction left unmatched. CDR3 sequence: CSVAGGPSTDTQYF. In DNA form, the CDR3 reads TGCAGCGTGGCAGGGGGCCCTAGCACAGATACGCAGTATTTT.

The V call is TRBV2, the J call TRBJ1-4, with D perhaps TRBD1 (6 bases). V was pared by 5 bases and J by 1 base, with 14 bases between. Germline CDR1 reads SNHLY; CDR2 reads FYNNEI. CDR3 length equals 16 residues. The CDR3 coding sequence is TGTGCCAGCAGTAGGACAGTCATGCGAACTAATGAAAAACTGTTTTTT. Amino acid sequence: CASSRTVMRTNEKLFF.

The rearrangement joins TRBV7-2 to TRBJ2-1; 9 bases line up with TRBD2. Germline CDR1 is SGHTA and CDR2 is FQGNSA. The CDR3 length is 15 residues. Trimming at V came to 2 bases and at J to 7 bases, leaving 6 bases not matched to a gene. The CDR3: CASSLTAGGYNEQFF. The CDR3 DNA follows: TGTGCCAGCAGCTTAACGGCGGGGGGGTATAATGAGCAGTTCTTC.

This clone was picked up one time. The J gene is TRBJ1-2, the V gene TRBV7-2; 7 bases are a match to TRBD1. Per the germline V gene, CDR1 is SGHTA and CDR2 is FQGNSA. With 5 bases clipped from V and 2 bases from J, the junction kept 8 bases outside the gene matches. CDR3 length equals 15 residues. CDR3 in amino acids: CASSANRGRNYGYTF. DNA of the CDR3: TGTGCCAGCAGCGCCAACAGGGGTCGAAACTATGGCTACACCTTC.

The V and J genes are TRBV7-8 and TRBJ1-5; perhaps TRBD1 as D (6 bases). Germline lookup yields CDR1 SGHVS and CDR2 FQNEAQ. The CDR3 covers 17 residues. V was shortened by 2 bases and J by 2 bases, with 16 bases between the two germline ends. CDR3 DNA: TGTGCCAGCAGCTTATTGATTACCAGGGGAGGCAATCAGCCCCAGCATTTT. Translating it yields CASSLLITRGGNQPQHF. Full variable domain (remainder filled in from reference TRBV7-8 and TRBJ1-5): GAGVSQSPRYKVAKRGQDVALRCDPISGHVSLFWYQQALGQGPEFLTYFQNEAQLDKSGLPSDRFFAERPEGSVSTLKIQRTQQEDSAVYLCASSLLITRGGNQPQHFGDGTRLSIL.

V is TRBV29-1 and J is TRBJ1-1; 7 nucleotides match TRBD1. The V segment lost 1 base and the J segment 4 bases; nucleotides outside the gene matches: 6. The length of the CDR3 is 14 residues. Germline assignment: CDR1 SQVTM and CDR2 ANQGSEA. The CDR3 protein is CSVEATGVGTEAFF. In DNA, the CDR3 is TGCAGCGTTGAAGCCACAGGGGTAGGCACTGAAGCTTTCTTT.

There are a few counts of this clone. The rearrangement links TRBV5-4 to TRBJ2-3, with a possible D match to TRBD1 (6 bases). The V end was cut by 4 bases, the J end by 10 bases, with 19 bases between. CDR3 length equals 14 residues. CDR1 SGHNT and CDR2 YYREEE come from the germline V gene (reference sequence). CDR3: CASSKNRERAAQYF. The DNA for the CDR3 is TGTGCCAGCAGCAAGAACAGGGAACGAGCGGCGCAGTATTTT.

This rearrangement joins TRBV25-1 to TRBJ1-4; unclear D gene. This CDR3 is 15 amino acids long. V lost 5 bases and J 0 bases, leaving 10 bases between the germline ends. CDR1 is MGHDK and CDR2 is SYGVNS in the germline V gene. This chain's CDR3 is CASSQRHPTNEKLFF. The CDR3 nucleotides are TGTGCCAGCAGTCAGAGACACCCAACTAATGAAAAACTGTTTTTT.

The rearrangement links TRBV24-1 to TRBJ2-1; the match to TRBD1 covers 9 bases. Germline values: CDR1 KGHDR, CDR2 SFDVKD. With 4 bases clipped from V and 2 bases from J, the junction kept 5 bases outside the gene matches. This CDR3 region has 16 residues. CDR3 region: CATSERGQGTYNEQFF. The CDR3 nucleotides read TGTGCCACCAGTGAACGGGGACAGGGTACCTACAATGAGCAGTTCTTC.